This T cell receptor beta chain was recorded in a study of blood T cell repertoires in COVID-19. About the study: The analysed material was cDNA or gDNA that came from T cells, B-cell-depleted T cells, or PBMCs.

This study enrolled people aged about 18 to 100 from about two dozen US geographic areas. Participants' reported clinical history set cohort assignment. What the recovered Cohort 3 donors had was two negative PCRs, clearance, or symptom resolution. Libraries were prepared by immunoSEQ multiplex PCR; TCRdb keeps only in-frame clonotypes and omits some of them. Among a few hundred thousand clones listed, 85% to 90% were seen once. CDR1 and CDR2 from the germline V gene are SGHRS and YFSETQ. V lost 5 bases, J lost 2 bases, and 18 bases stayed unmatched. The CDR3 length is 21 residues. This TCR was recovered from a woman younger than 35 who had recovered from COVID-19. Specimen: PBMCs or T cells enriched from blood (not recorded which). The chain uses TRBV5-1 and TRBJ2-2; 13 nucleotides agree with TRBD2. The CDR3 spells CASSSHRLAGGYTVNTGELFF. CDR3 sequence (DNA): TGCGCCAGCAGTTCACATAGACTAGCGGGGGGATATACCGTCAACACCGGGGAGCTGTTTTTT. The variable domain in full, with the rest retrieved from reference TRBV5-1 and TRBJ2-2, is KAGVTQTPRYLIKTRGQQVTLSCSPISGHRSVSWYQQTPGQGLQFLFEYFSETQRNKGNFPGRFSGRQFSNSRSEMNVSTLELGDSALYLCASSSHRLAGGYTVNTGELFFGEGSRLTVL.